The clone carrying this T cell receptor beta chain was seen many times. TCRdb processed the RT-PCR reads anew with MiXCR; each CDR3 protein has one entry. The sample gives around 480,000 distinct CDR3 sequences, approximately 11% of which show up once; 10% to 15% is in the top ten. This specimen belongs to a study of response to subunit inactivated influenza vaccine. Sequencing was performed on PBMCs from blood, taken more than 35 days after vaccination. This receptor was taken from a man in his fifties who received an inactivated influenza vaccine.

CDR3: CASSIYSGAYEQYF. The CDR3 nucleotides read TGCGCCAGCAGCATCTATAGCGGGGCCTACGAGCAGTACTTC. The chain has TRBV5-1 and TRBJ2-7, with 8 bases aligning to TRBD2. The J segment lost 2 bases and the V segment lost 4 bases, leaving 5 bases of the junction unmatched. From germline, CDR1 is SGHRS and CDR2 YFSETQ. This CDR3 has 14 residues.